Reported below is one T cell receptor beta chain. This clone was seen more than once but under ten times. Its antigen target is currently unknown. No base quality information exists; no much larger clone differs at one position. The entire isolated RNA was reverse transcribed using the High Capacity cDNA Reverse Transcription Kit, and thus expressed TCRB transcripts were sequenced. Deep immunoSEQ sequencing was performed on naive, central memory and regulatory T cell samples, with an average of around 3.5 million total reads per sample. Sorted cells were lysed in RLT buffer, and RNA was extracted using DNase-treated RNeasy Micro or Mini kits according to cell number. Each cell subset was processed on its own to prevent cross-contamination, while patient and healthy donor samples were processed together. Using the immunoSEQ multiplex PCR, TCRB sequences were amplified from cDNA into 87-bp fragments spanning the CDR3 region. Amplicons were sequenced on the Illumina HiSeq platform. As for the original processing: PCR bias was corrected computationally using synthetic template baselines, and reads within Hamming distance 2 were collapsed, with unmergeable singletons discarded. Reads were aligned against IMGT to assign V, D and J genes, CDR3 length and insertions or deletions at six rearrangement sites. Within each subset, clonotype counts were normalized to sorted cell number, and only after that were true diversity and Gini coefficients computed with the tcR R package. The overlap coefficient, calculated on TCRB nucleotide sequences, was used to measure repertoire sharing. As a proxy for the pre-selection repertoire, out-of-frame TCRB sequences from naive cells were analyzed. TCRdb took over this immuneACCESS table, retaining in-frame rearrangements with V and J assigned. Such tables are incomplete; in checked studies, under half of the missing clones stem from an unresolved V gene, and the remainder is unexplained. For V, J and clone size, that table is used; D and trimming come from the DNA. Recorded for this sample are roughly 610,000 clones; 15% of them occurred a single time. The ten largest clones add up to more than 0.08% of the sample.

The entry originates in a study of beta chain features in type 1 diabetes (dated by TCRdb to the late 2010s). Regarding the study in general: No differences in mean age, gender distribution, total cell number or subset yield were found between patients and healthy donors. A total of roughly 100,000,000 sorted cells were examined across all samples, and the number of cells per subset was strongly correlated with RNA yield. The study compared the TCRB repertoires of sorted circulating CD4+ T cell subsets in recently diagnosed type 1 diabetes patients with those in matched healthy donors. Naive and central memory subsets were obtained from all 30 or so donors, but regulatory and stem cell-like memory subsets were isolated from only 8 patients and roughly eight healthy donors. The paper as a whole reports these results and caveats: Naive, central memory and regulatory TCRB repertoires appeared more similar among patients than among healthy donors. Shorter templates might have been favored by PCR, but patient and control samples were amplified and corrected together, so both groups would have been affected equally by any skew. A moderate but significant shortening of TCRB CDR3 length was observed in type 1 diabetes patients in all four CD4+ subsets. At VDJ recombination sites, type 1 diabetes patients had fewer insertions and more deleted nucleotides, which implies abnormalities in thymic rearrangement. Only small numbers of individuals were included in the HLA sub-analyses, which left unresolved whether HLA type had any influence on TCRB rearrangement. Because cDNA was sequenced instead of genomic DNA, highly expressing activated cells could be over-represented, though the groups showed no difference in activation or CD3 levels.

Each donor gave one peripheral blood draw, averaging about 120 mL, which was collected into heparinised tubes. A BD FACSAria II and a panel including CD45RO, CCR7, CD25, CD127, CD95 and CD27 were used to sort naive, central memory, regulatory and stem cell-like memory CD4+ T cells. A purity above 95% was achieved for all sorted populations. PBMCs were separated immediately by Lymphoprep density gradient centrifugation and were stained directly, without being cultured. So that batch effects would be minimized, each experiment stained and sorted samples in pairs, pairing one healthy donor with one patient. For CDR1 and CDR2, the germline V gene (reference sequence) lists SEHNR and FQNEAQ. Reading from cysteine to phenylalanine, the CDR3 counts 15 amino acids. Only CDR3 DNA is held: 45 bases, read in frame from base 1. Compared with germline, V lacks 2 bases and J lacks 3 bases; bases without a gene match: 5.

Recombination linked TRBV7-9 to TRBJ2-7; 9 central nucleotides agree with TRBD1. The clonotype was recovered from a man aged 18 to 30 in good health. Sequencing was done on a sample of naive CD4+ T cells from blood. The label giving this sample's cell subset or site can be read as: true naive CD4+ T cells. The CDR3 loop reads CASSLQDRGGYEQYF. The DNA sequence reads TGTGCCAGCAGCTTACAGGACAGGGGAGGCTACGAGCAGTACTTC.